The T cell receptor (beta chain) under discussion was sequenced for a study of T cell responses to AZD1222 COVID-19 vaccine. The CDR3 sequence is 15 residues long. Between the trimmed V and J ends, which lost 2 bases and 4 bases, there was a span of 11 bases. The germline gives CDR1 SGHNT, CDR2 YENEEA. TCRdb's copy holds only in-frame clones and misses some; the assay was immunoSEQ multiplex PCR. This sample has 110,000 or so clones; roughly 90% occur once, and the top ten carry 6.5% to 7.5%. Of note for this clone: What it binds is unknown.

Study outcomes and limitations: Rises in breadth and depth of Spike-specific TCRs came after two AZD1222 doses.

The receptor was isolated from an adult who received the AZD1222 COVID-19 vaccine. The source was peripheral blood, collected 28 days after the second AZD1222 dose. The chain combines TRBV11-3 with TRBJ2-2; D is unclear. As DNA, the CDR3 is TGTGCCAGCAGCTTACTGGCGAGCCGCACCGGGGAGCTGTTTTTT. Translated: CASSLLASRTGELFF.